This TCR beta chain was sequenced in a study of T cell repertoires in cytomegalovirus infection. Background on the study: The authors used CMV epitopes that were HLA-C-restricted (recently identified) and HLA-B-restricted (well studied). It was the public TCR beta signatures that indicated both CMV infection and matching HLA type.

Findings and limits, study-wide: Based on cumulative public TCR beta family frequency, carriers of CMV plus the relevant HLA were identified. CMV-specific TCR beta clonotypes restricted by HLA-C dominated the ex vivo response.

This clonotype was counted between two and nine times. Antigen: not known. V was trimmed by 2 bases and J by 7 bases, leaving 12 bases between them. CDR3 length equals 14 residues. Germline values: CDR1 SGHVS, CDR2 FNYEAQ. In TCRdb, the reads were re-called with MiXCR into one record per CDR3 protein. The sample shows approximately 470,000 distinct CDR3 sequences, 42% of them seen only once. The clonotype originates from a human donor in good health (CMV status not recorded). Some clones in this sample may be carry-over from other donors' samples. The chain carries TRBV7-6 and TRBJ2-1; D unresolved. The material sequenced was cultured PBMCs, taken from culture after CMV antigen stimulation. The CDR3 sequence is CASSLPFPINEQFF. CDR3 nucleotides: TGTGCCAGCAGCTTACCCTTCCCCATTAATGAGCAGTTCTTC.